The clone carrying this T cell receptor (beta chain) was detected ten times or more. These data originate in a study of T-cell memory formation after mild COVID-19. As for the study in general: Largely, TCR clusters stayed within a single donor.

V dropped 0 bases and J dropped 2 bases, with 11 bases sitting between them. The CDR3 runs to 16 residues. CDR1 is SGHRS and CDR2 is YFSETQ in the germline V gene. TCRdb re-called the 5' RACE reads through MiXCR, storing one row per CDR3 protein. The table includes about 200,000 distinct CDR3 sequences, 7.5% to 10% detected once. The receptor was derived from a man between 18 and 35 years old who had mild COVID-19 (a few samples of this study predate the infection). Cell type and time point are not known. The sequencing input was PBMCs or a T cell subset sorted from them (not recorded which). The chain couples TRBV5-1 to TRBJ2-2; the D gene is possibly TRBD1 (5 bases). DNA for the CDR3: TGCGCCAGCAGCTTGGTTTCCCGGACAAACACCGGGGAGCTGTTTTTT. Amino acids: CASSLVSRTNTGELFF. Looking up the rest from reference TRBV5-1 and TRBJ2-2 gives the full variable domain: KAGVTQTPRYLIKTRGQQVTLSCSPISGHRSVSWYQQTPGQGLQFLFEYFSETQRNKGNFPGRFSGRQFSNSRSEMNVSTLELGDSALYLCASSLVSRTNTGELFFGEGSRLTVL.